This TCR beta chain came from a study of blood T cell repertoires in COVID-19. Study-wide context: Italy, Spain and the United States were the sources of the convalescent and acute COVID-19 samples. Sample material is recorded as cDNA or gDNA derived from T cells, B-cell-depleted T cells, or PBMCs.

Looked up from germline, CDR1 is SGHRS and CDR2 is YFSETQ. V gave up 3 bases and J gave up 2 bases; unmatched junction bases: 4. CDR3 length: 14 residues. Study processing details: Quantification of nucleated cells was approximated via reference gene primer amplification. Sequenced by immunoSEQ multiplex PCR; TCRdb stores in-frame clones only, minus some. The DNA gave D and trimming, while V, J and clone size come from that table. The sample has under 130,000 clones, around 76% seen once; the top ten hold 15% to 20%. Source material: peripheral blood. This receptor was obtained from a woman in her 70s with acute or convalescent COVID-19. V usage is TRBV5-1 and J usage is TRBJ1-2, with 7 bases fitting TRBD1. CDR3 loop: CASSSGGTNYGYTF. The CDR3 bases are TGCGCCAGCAGCTCAGGGGGTACAAACTATGGCTACACCTTC.